These T cell receptor beta chains were read from a single sample in a study of blood T cell repertoires in COVID-19. The repertoire was sequenced with immunoSEQ multiplex PCR; TCRdb's copy has only in-frame clones and lacks some. The sample has 150,000 or so clones; 78% are singletons. The specimen sequenced was peripheral blood. The receptors were gathered from an elderly man with acute or convalescent COVID-19. Each CDR3 is given with its conserved first and last residue. D genes are given only for firm matches. The size of a clone is reported for some rows only, either as once, few or many, or as a class for expanded clones.

D: TRBD2
V: TRBV9
J: TRBJ2-2
size: once
CDR3: CASSVGLAGGYTGELFF
DNA: TGTGCCAGCAGCGTGGGACTAGCGGGGGGATACACCGGGGAGCTGTTTTTT

D: NA
V: TRBV5-1
J: TRBJ2-2
size: NA
CDR3: CASSAERVFGELFF
DNA: TGCGCCAGCAGCGCCGAGAGGGTTTTTGGGGAGCTGTTTTTT

D: TRBD2
V: TRBV7-6
J: TRBJ2-1
size: few
CDR3: CASSFSSGGGGNEQFF
DNA: TGTGCCAGCAGCTTTAGTAGCGGGGGGGGCGGAAATGAGCAGTTCTTC

D: NA
V: TRBV24-1
J: TRBJ2-5
size: few
CDR3: CATSLTGQETQYF
DNA: TGTGCCACCAGTTTGACGGGTCAAGAGACCCAGTACTTC

D: TRBD1
V: TRBV6-2/TRBV6-3
J: TRBJ2-6
size: NA
CDR3: CASTPRTGGVSGANVLTF
DNA: TGTGCCAGCACCCCCAGGACAGGGGGCGTCTCTGGGGCCAACGTCCTGACTTTC

D: TRBD1
V: TRBV5-1
J: TRBJ1-2
size: once
CDR3: CASSLPQGGFNYGYTF
DNA: TGCGCCAGCAGCTTACCCCAGGGGGGCTTCAACTATGGCTACACCTTC

D: NA
V: TRBV14
J: TRBJ1-1
size: NA
CDR3: CASSQEAGVNTEAFF
DNA: TGTGCCAGCAGCCAGGAGGCAGGGGTGAACACTGAAGCTTTCTTT

D: NA
V: TRBV9
J: TRBJ1-2
size: NA
CDR3: CASSVTGGGYTF
DNA: TGTGCCAGCAGCGTAACCGGCGGTGGCTACACCTTC

D: NA
V: TRBV4-2
J: TRBJ2-2
size: few
CDR3: CASSQPTGELFF
DNA: TGTGCCAGCAGCCAACCGACCGGGGAGCTGTTTTTT

D: TRBD1
V: TRBV5-1
J: TRBJ2-1
size: NA
CDR3: CASSSQPGQIYNEQFF
DNA: TGCGCCAGCAGCTCCCAGCCGGGACAGATATACAATGAGCAGTTCTTC

D: NA
V: TRBV3-1/TRBV3-2
J: TRBJ2-2
size: NA
CDR3: CASSQQGGTGELFF
DNA: TGTGCCAGCAGCCAACAGGGCGGCACCGGGGAGCTGTTTTTT

D: TRBD1
V: TRBV5-6
J: TRBJ1-1
size: NA
CDR3: CASSFTGGEEAFF
DNA: TGTGCCAGCAGCTTTACAGGGGGGGAGGAAGCTTTCTTT

D: NA
V: TRBV19
J: TRBJ2-3
size: NA
CDR3: CASSRGGASADTQYF
DNA: TGTGCCAGTAGTAGAGGGGGGGCGAGTGCAGATACGCAGTATTTT

D: TRBD2
V: TRBV9
J: TRBJ2-1
size: NA
CDR3: CASSVAGGAWNEQFF
DNA: TGTGCCAGCAGCGTAGCCGGGGGGGCTTGGAATGAGCAGTTCTTC

D: TRBD2
V: TRBV6-6
J: TRBJ2-1
size: NA
CDR3: CASSFSGGALEQFF
DNA: TGTGCCAGCAGCTTTAGCGGGGGGGCCCTAGAGCAGTTCTTC

D: TRBD1
V: TRBV9
J: TRBJ2-5
size: NA
CDR3: CASSAGTVPQETQYF
DNA: TGTGCCAGCAGCGCAGGGACAGTGCCTCAAGAGACCCAGTACTTC

D: TRBD1
V: TRBV28
J: TRBJ2-6
size: NA
CDR3: CASSFWSGTGGSGANVLTF
DNA: TGTGCCAGCAGTTTCTGGTCGGGGACAGGGGGCTCTGGGGCCAACGTCCTGACTTTC

D: NA
V: TRBV5-1
J: TRBJ2-2
size: NA
CDR3: CASSSLADSRTGELFF
DNA: TGCGCCAGCAGCTCGTTAGCCGACAGTCGGACCGGGGAGCTGTTTTTT

D: NA
V: TRBV24-1
J: TRBJ2-5
size: NA
CDR3: CATSDGGQETQYF
DNA: TGTGCCACCAGCGACGGAGGGCAAGAGACCCAGTACTTC

D: TRBD1
V: TRBV7-2
J: TRBJ2-7
size: NA
CDR3: CASSLGQGAYEQYF
DNA: TGTGCCAGCAGCTTGGGACAGGGGGCATACGAGCAGTACTTC

D: TRBD2
V: TRBV5-1
J: TRBJ2-1
size: NA
CDR3: CASRWAGGSYNEQFF
DNA: TGCGCCAGCCGGTGGGCGGGGGGATCGTACAATGAGCAGTTCTTC

D: NA
V: TRBV7-2
J: TRBJ2-2
size: NA
CDR3: CASSVTVQNTGELFF
DNA: TGTGCCAGCAGCGTGACAGTGCAAAACACCGGGGAGCTGTTTTTT

D: TRBD1
V: TRBV7-2
J: TRBJ1-4
size: once
CDR3: CASSLAPGQASTNEKLFF
DNA: TGTGCCAGCAGCTTAGCGCCGGGACAGGCCTCAACTAATGAAAAACTGTTTTTT

D: NA
V: TRBV19
J: TRBJ1-5
size: few
CDR3: CASSIEALNSNQPQHF
DNA: TGTGCCAGTAGTATAGAGGCACTAAATAGCAATCAGCCCCAGCATTTT

D: NA
V: TRBV6-1
J: TRBJ1-5
size: NA
CDR3: CASSEAAGSNQPQHF
DNA: TGTGCCAGCAGTGAAGCGGCAGGTAGCAATCAGCCCCAGCATTTT

D: NA
V: TRBV29-1
J: TRBJ1-1
size: once
CDR3: CSGKTENTEAFF
DNA: TGCAGCGGCAAGACAGAGAACACTGAAGCTTTCTTT